This T cell receptor (beta chain) came from a study of technical replicates of blood from a few donors. Germline CDR1 and CDR2: KGHSH and LQKENI. The CDR3 totals 16 residues. V was clipped by 3 bases and J by 2 bases; unmatched bases: 8. Data came from immunoSEQ multiplex PCR; TCRdb stores just in-frame clones and leaves some out. Of under 75,000 clones in the sample, about 94% were seen once. Sequenced material: T cells isolated from PBMCs. The sequence was collected from a human donor in good health. The chain has TRBV18 and TRBJ2-3, with 7 nucleotides matching TRBD1. In nucleotides, the CDR3 is TGTGCCAGCTCACCCTCGGACAGGATTTTCACAGATACGCAGTATTTT. It yields the protein CASSPSDRIFTDTQYF.